A selection of T cell receptor beta chains follows, all from one sample in a study of beta chain features in type 1 diabetes. TCRdb's table, derived via immunoSEQ multiplex PCR, lists solely in-frame clones and lacks some. The sample includes about 620,000 clones, roughly 16% of them seen just once. The sequenced material came from naive CD4+ T cells from blood. The receptors originated from a man aged 18 to 30 in good health. Each CDR3 is given with its conserved first and last residue. Clone size, where shown, is once, few, many, or a class for clones that have expanded.

CDR3 protein,V gene,clone size
CASSFGISTDTQYF,TRBV5-1,few
CASSSQRVTGDLGTEAFF,TRBV7-9,.
CASTPRAVGETQYF,TRBV28,many
CASSPLFGPLTANEQFF,TRBV4-1,few
CASSSSGAAKNIQYF,TRBV28,few
CAWNLAGGPYF,TRBV30,few
CASSFTSSETQYF,TRBV5-1,.
CASRTTGGHSNQPQHF,TRBV27,.
CASSSLTWTFF,TRBV7-2,few
CASSVEDGTSGSYEQYF,TRBV9,few
CASSQGSGIYEQYF,TRBV4-2,.
CASSQPGTPPNEQFF,TRBV4-2,few
CASSFWTGPTGELFF,TRBV28,.
CASSLKFSGQDTEAFF,TRBV7-8,few
CASSLPLTGRGANVLTF,TRBV5-4,many
CASSWGQGALAKNIQYF,TRBV7-2,.
CASSWRQGSTNYGYTF,TRBV6-5,once